The T cell receptor beta chain under discussion was sequenced for a study of cytomegalovirus exposure and HLA in healthy donors listed by TCRdb under 2017. Background for the entire study: A later analysis indicated that the 90 to 150 validation repertoires were generated on the platform also employed for the approximately 700 repertoires of the first cohort. The aim of the study was to test whether cataloging public T cell receptors could identify signatures of past pathogen exposure. A separate validation cohort of roughly 120 different subjects was used in addition to the roughly 620-subject first cohort. To predict cytomegalovirus infection status, the study brought together high-throughput TCR immunosequencing, statistical association of individual TCRs with disease status, and machine learning. The investigation overall reported the following: The classifier was reported to diagnose cytomegalovirus status with high specificity and sensitivity in both the original and validation cohorts. In vitro tests confirmed that a few of the cytomegalovirus-associated TCR beta chains recognize cytomegalovirus antigens. A later analysis had no HLA typing for the validation cohort, so co-occurrence there was scored across all 110 or so repertoires. In a later analysis, TCRs clustered in the first cohort were found to also tend to co-occur in the roughly 130 validation repertoires, with 85% to 95% of cluster scores above 0. The study listed 150 to 200 TCR beta chains as associated with cytomegalovirus. Most TCR sequences were observed very rarely across donors, whereas some public TCRs were present in many individuals. The authors suggested that the approach could potentially be extended to other disease states and immunological phenotypes.

As regards this clone: What this receptor recognizes is not known. Base quality data are lacking; no much larger clone is found one base away.

Receptor amplification or capture employed the immunoSEQ multiplex PCR assay. The study's own analysis went as follows. A statistical classification framework was built to diagnose cytomegalovirus status from the catalog of TCR beta chain sequences. TCRdb provides this immuneACCESS table in a form limited to in-frame rearrangements. Some clones are lacking; in checked studies, under half of them reflect an unresolved V gene, and why the rest are absent is not known. That table furnishes V, J and clone size, whereas the DNA furnished D and trimming. The sample data list a few hundred thousand clones, and about 90% of these were observed just once. The ten biggest clones cover around 13% of the sample. Reading the germline V gene gives CDR1 MDHEN and CDR2 SYDVKM. The CDR3 measures 12 amino acids from cysteine to phenylalanine. Kept here is only the CDR3 DNA, which spans 36 bases and is read in frame from base 1. V is shortened by 3 bases, J by 4 bases, and the region joining them spans 6 bases.

The donors belonged to the validation cohort of roughly 120 subjects, which was separate from the approximately 700-subject first cohort. Material for sequencing was PBMCs. This TCR was sampled from a man younger than 35 in good health and CMV-seropositive. The V gene is TRBV28 and the J gene is TRBJ1-1; the D gene assignment is ambiguous. In nucleotides, the sequence is TGTGCCAGCAGTTTGGCGGTCACTGAAGCTTTCTTT. Translated, it reads CASSLAVTEAFF.